These T cell receptor beta chains were read from a single sample in a study of blood T cell repertoires in COVID-19. Sequencing was performed with immunoSEQ multiplex PCR; in TCRdb, only in-frame clones are kept and a portion is missing. The sample has about 250,000 clones, 88% seen once. Sequencing was performed on peripheral blood. Source of these receptors: an elderly man with acute or convalescent COVID-19. Both conserved end residues are part of each CDR3. A D gene is named only where the DNA matches it firmly. Clone size is shown for a subset of rows, as once, few, many or a class of expanded clone.

>TRBJ2-1|15|TRBV29-1|.|TRBD1
TGCAGCGTTGAAGGGGGGACAGGGGGCTGGGGTGAGCAGTTCTTC
CSVEGGTGGWGEQFF
>TRBJ2-1|18|TRBV3-1/TRBV3-2|.|TRBD2
TGTGCCAGCAGCTCAGGGGGGCTAGCGGGAGTTTTCTACAATGAGCAGTTCTTC
CASSSGGLAGVFYNEQFF
>TRBJ2-7|11|TRBV12-5|many|.
TGTGCTAGTGGTCTAACCTACGAGCAGTACTTC
CASGLTYEQYF
>TRBJ1-5|15|TRBV18|.|TRBD1
TGTGCCAGCTCACCGGGACAGGGGACTAATCAGCCCCAGCATTTT
CASSPGQGTNQPQHF
>TRBJ1-5|16|TRBV19|.|TRBD1
TGTGCCAGTAGTACTACCGGGACAGGCTTCAATCAGCCCCAGCATTTT
CASSTTGTGFNQPQHF
>TRBJ2-7|16|TRBV5-6|.|TRBD1
TGTGCCAGCACCAAGGACAGGCGGAGCGTGATCTACGAGCAGTACTTC
CASTKDRRSVIYEQYF
>TRBJ2-5|13|TRBV9|once|.
TGTGCCAGCAGCGTATATGACCAAGAGACCCAGTACTTC
CASSVYDQETQYF
>TRBJ1-5|17|TRBV28|once|TRBD1
TGTGCCAGCAGTGACCCCCAGGGACAGGGGGGCAATCAGCCCCAGCATTTT
CASSDPQGQGGNQPQHF
>TRBJ2-1|17|TRBV18|.|TRBD1
TGTGCCAGCTCACCACTGGGACAGGGGCGCAGGTACAATGAGCAGTTCTTC
CASSPLGQGRRYNEQFF
>TRBJ2-3|16|TRBV3-1/TRBV3-2|.|TRBD2
TGTGCCAGCAGCCGTCTGACTAGCGGGAGCTCAGATACGCAGTATTTT
CASSRLTSGSSDTQYF
>TRBJ2-5|15|TRBV7-3|.|.
TGTGCCAGCAGCTTAGGGGGGTCGTCAACAGAGACCCAGTACTTC
CASSLGGSSTETQYF
>TRBJ2-2|16|TRBV5-4|.|TRBD2
TGTGCCAGCGGGAATGGGGGGGTTTGGAACACCGGGGAGCTGTTTTTT
CASGNGGVWNTGELFF
>TRBJ1-1|13|TRBV7-2|.|.
TGTGCCAGCAGCTCGCACCTAAACACTGAAGCTTTCTTT
CASSSHLNTEAFF
>TRBJ2-5|15|TRBV4-1|.|.
TGCGCCAGCAGCCAAGTGGAGGCGGCCCAAGAGACCCAGTACTTC
CASSQVEAAQETQYF
>TRBJ1-2|14|TRBV7-2|.|TRBD1
TGTGCCAGCAGCCCCCGACAGGGGGCGAGTGGCTACACCTTC
CASSPRQGASGYTF